Listed below are T cell receptor beta chains from one sample, sequenced in a study of T cell repertoires in cytomegalovirus infection. TCRdb reprocessed the reads with MiXCR, giving one entry per CDR3 protein. Here the sample spans 130,000 or so distinct CDR3 sequences, approximately 5.9% being singletons. The material sequenced was PBMCs. Receptors were obtained from a human donor in good health (CMV status not recorded). Some clones in this sample may be carry-over from other donors' samples. Each CDR3 is given with its conserved first and last residue. A D gene is named only where the DNA matches it firmly. Only part of the rows carry a size: once, few, many, or a class if the clone is expanded.

D gene,clone size,J gene,V gene,CDR3 DNA,CDR3 protein
-,many,TRBJ2-5,TRBV7-2,TGTGCCAGCAGAGCGGGTGAGACCCAGTACTTC,CASRAGETQYF
-,many,TRBJ1-3,TRBV7-6,TGTGCCAGCAGTGAGCAGCCTCGAAGGAACACCATATATTTT,CASSEQPRRNTIYF
-,-,TRBJ2-3,TRBV15,TGTGCCACCAGCAGAGATCTACCTTTTAACACAGATACGCAGTATTTT,CATSRDLPFNTDTQYF
-,few,TRBJ1-5,TRBV20-1,TGCAGTGCTCGCGGTGTGGGGGGAAATCAGCCCCAGCATTTT,CSARGVGGNQPQHF
-,-,TRBJ2-3,TRBV28,TGTGCCAGCTTCGGCGGGGCGGGGTTAAAGGGAGATACGCAGTATTTT,CASFGGAGLKGDTQYF
-,-,TRBJ2-3,TRBV23-1,TGCGCCAGCAGTCAATCGGGACGGACAGATACGCAGTATTTT,CASSQSGRTDTQYF
TRBD1,many,TRBJ1-2,TRBV7-2,TGTGCCAGCAGCTTAGGAGGGGGCAATGGCTACACCTTC,CASSLGGGNGYTF
-,many,TRBJ1-1,TRBV10-3,TGTGCCATCAGTTGGGAAATGAACACTGAAGCTTTCTTT,CAISWEMNTEAFF
-,-,TRBJ1-4,TRBV5-1,TGCGCCAGCAGCTTGCAGACCGGGGGATCGGCCGGGGTTTTGAATGAAAAACTGTTTTTT,CASSLQTGGSAGVLNEKLFF
-,few,TRBJ2-7,TRBV7-6,TGTGCCAGCAGCTTAGCTCGGGGACGAACCTACGAGCAGTACTTC,CASSLARGRTYEQYF
-,few,TRBJ2-7,TRBV11-2,TGTGCCAGCAGCTTATACGGGGGAACCTACGAGCAGTACTTC,CASSLYGGTYEQYF
-,many,TRBJ2-7,TRBV6-1,TGTGCCAGCGACAGCTTAATTACCTACGAGCAGTACTTC,CASDSLITYEQYF
TRBD1,-,TRBJ1-1,TRBV19,TGTGCCACCAACTCCCGGGACAGATTCCCTGACACTGAAGCTTTCTTT,CATNSRDRFPDTEAFF
-,many,TRBJ1-1,TRBV5-4,TGTGCCAGCAGACACCCCGACAGGCACACTGAAGCTTTCTTT,CASRHPDRHTEAFF
-,-,TRBJ2-7,TRBV28,TGTGCCAGCAGTGGGGGCCAGGGGGGTCTGTACGAGCAGTACTTC,CASSGGQGGLYEQYF
TRBD2,many,TRBJ2-1,TRBV29-1,TGCAGCGTTGACAGCGGGGGGGCGAATGAGCAGTTCTTC,CSVDSGGANEQFF
-,many,TRBJ2-7,TRBV7-8,TGTGCCAGCAGCTCTCCGAAGGGCGGTTCCTACGAGCAGTACTTC,CASSSPKGGSYEQYF
-,few,TRBJ1-6,TRBV5-1,TGCGCCAGCAGGTCTACAGGATCGGGCTCCTATAATTCACCCCTCCACTTT,CASRSTGSGSYNSPLHF
-,few,TRBJ2-7,TRBV20-1,TGCAGTGCTAGAGATCATGCGAGGGTACTCTCCTACGAGCAGTACTTC,CSARDHARVLSYEQYF
TRBD1,many,TRBJ1-1,TRBV7-9,TGTGCCAGCAGCTGGGGACAGGGAGAAAACACTGAAGCTTTCTTT,CASSWGQGENTEAFF
TRBD1,many,TRBJ1-2,TRBV5-1,TGCGCCAGCAGCCCGCGGAACAGGGGGCAAGGCGGCTACACCTTC,CASSPRNRGQGGYTF
TRBD1,few,TRBJ1-2,TRBV7-3,TGTGCCAGCAGCTCCACCGGCTCGACAGGGAATTATGGCTACACCTTC,CASSSTGSTGNYGYTF
TRBD2,few,TRBJ2-3,TRBV5-3,TGTGCCAGCAGCTCCGGGACTACTACAGATACGCAGTATTTT,CASSSGTTTDTQYF
TRBD1,-,TRBJ1-1,TRBV3-1,TGTGCCAGCAGCCTAGGACAGGGGGCCCTGAACACTGAAGCTTTCTTT,CASSLGQGALNTEAFF
-,-,TRBJ1-5,TRBV28,TGTGCCAGCAGCACGACAGCGCCGAATCAGCCCCAGCATTTT,CASSTTAPNQPQHF
-,many,TRBJ1-4,TRBV7-2,TGTGCCAGCAGCGACAATTACCGGCTTAAACTGTTTTTT,CASSDNYRLKLFF
-,many,TRBJ1-4,TRBV6-5,TGTGCCAGCAGTTATGGGTGCCTGTTTTTT,CASSYGCLFF
-,few,TRBJ2-1,TRBV2,TGTGCCAGCCAGGGAGGACTGTACAATGAGCAGTTCTTC,CASQGGLYNEQFF
TRBD2,many,TRBJ2-1,TRBV4-3,TGCGCCAGCAGCCAAGAGTTTCTTAGCGGGTCCTCCGGCGAGCAGTTCTTC,CASSQEFLSGSSGEQFF
TRBD1,few,TRBJ2-1,TRBV7-2,TGTGCCAGCAGCCGGCCAGGGGGCCCCTACAATGAGCAGTTCTTC,CASSRPGGPYNEQFF
-,-,TRBJ1-2,TRBV6-6,TGTGCCAGCAGTACCTTTCTACAGGGTACCGCTAACTATGGCTACACCTTC,CASSTFLQGTANYGYTF
TRBD1,few,TRBJ1-5,TRBV2,TGTGCCAGCAGTGAAGAGGGGACAGGAATTAGCAATCAGCCCCAGCATTTT,CASSEEGTGISNQPQHF
-,few,TRBJ2-5,TRBV5-1,TGCGCCAGCAGCGCCGACAGGTTTGGAGAGACCCAGTACTTC,CASSADRFGETQYF
-,many,TRBJ2-4,TRBV12-3/TRBV12-4,TGTGCCAGCAGTCCCGACGGAGCCAAAAACATTCAGTACTTC,CASSPDGAKNIQYF
TRBD2,many,TRBJ2-5,TRBV11-3,TGTGCCAGCAGCATATCAGCGGGGGGGAAACAAGAGACCCAGTACTTC,CASSISAGGKQETQYF
TRBD1,-,TRBJ2-3,TRBV10-3,TGTGCCATTCGCACAGGGGTAACAGATACGCAGTATTTT,CAIRTGVTDTQYF
-,many,TRBJ2-5,TRBV5-4,TGTGCCAGCAGCCCCCTGGGCGGAGCAGAGACCCAGTACTTC,CASSPLGGAETQYF
TRBD2,many,TRBJ2-7,TRBV28,TGTGCCAGCGGGCTAGCGGGGCGCGAGCAGTACTTC,CASGLAGREQYF
-,-,TRBJ2-5,TRBV7-2,TGTGCCAGCAGCTTAGTTTGGCTAGGGGGGGGGGGGGGGGAGACCCAGTACTTC,CASSLVWLGGGGGETQYF
TRBD1,-,TRBJ1-1,TRBV5-1,TGCGCCAGCAGCGCGCGGGACAGGGGACAAACTGAAGCTTTCTTT,CASSARDRGQTEAFF
TRBD1,many,TRBJ2-7,TRBV28,TGTGCCAGCAGTTCCCTGTCACGGGACAGGTACCCCTACGAGCAGTACTTC,CASSSLSRDRYPYEQYF
TRBD2,-,TRBJ2-1,TRBV7-6,TGTGCCAGCAGCCGGCGGACTAGCGGGGGGGATGAGCAGTTCTTC,CASSRRTSGGDEQFF
-,many,TRBJ1-6,TRBV7-2,TGTGCCAGCAGCTTAGAGGCAGGGACTAATTCACCCCTCCACTTT,CASSLEAGTNSPLHF
TRBD1,many,TRBJ1-2,TRBV29-1,TGCAGCGTCGCCGGGACAGTAGCTAACTATGGCTACACCTTC,CSVAGTVANYGYTF
TRBD1,many,TRBJ1-2,TRBV2,TGTGCCAGCAGTGAAGCGAGACAGGGAAACTCCGGGTCATCCTCTGGCTACACCTTC,CASSEARQGNSGSSSGYTF
-,few,TRBJ1-1,TRBV18,TGTGCCAGCTCCCGGGGCCCGGTGAACACTGAAGCTTTCTTT,CASSRGPVNTEAFF
-,many,TRBJ2-7,TRBV6-6,TGTGCCAGCAGTTACCCCACACCTTCCTACGAGCAGTACTTC,CASSYPTPSYEQYF
-,many,TRBJ1-5,TRBV7-2,TGTGCCAGCAGCTTTGAGGGGAATCAGCCCCAGCATTTT,CASSFEGNQPQHF
TRBD2,-,TRBJ2-7,TRBV6-2/TRBV6-3,TGTGCCAGCAGTTGGACTAGCGGGGCCTACGAGCAGTACTTC,CASSWTSGAYEQYF
TRBD2,many,TRBJ2-3,TRBV7-2,TGTGCCAGCAGCTCGGGACTAGCGCCCGGCACAGATACGCAGTATTTT,CASSSGLAPGTDTQYF
TRBD2,many,TRBJ2-1,TRBV7-2,TGTGCCAGCAGCGTCTCCGGGACTAGCGGGGCGGTCAATGAGCAGTTCTTC,CASSVSGTSGAVNEQFF
TRBD1,few,TRBJ2-7,TRBV5-1,TGCGCCAGCAGCTCGCTACAGGGGGCGGGGGTGCAGTACTTC,CASSSLQGAGVQYF
-,many,TRBJ1-1,TRBV7-6,TGTGCCAGCAGTTTAAAGTTCTGGGGGACTGAAGCTTTCTTT,CASSLKFWGTEAFF
TRBD1,many,TRBJ2-2,TRBV19,TGTGCCAGTACCTGGCGGGGGACAGGGGGTAGAACCGGGGAGCTGTTTTTT,CASTWRGTGGRTGELFF
TRBD2,many,TRBJ2-3,TRBV6-2/TRBV6-3,TGTGCCAGCAGCCCACCCGATAGCGGGGGGGGGACGCAGTATTTT,CASSPPDSGGGTQYF
-,-,TRBJ1-5,TRBV20-1,TGCAGTGCCAGAAAAGAAGTTAATCAGCCCCAGCATTTT,CSARKEVNQPQHF
-,many,TRBJ2-7,TRBV25-1,TGTGCCAGCAGTTTGCGGTTGGGCGAGCAGTACTTC,CASSLRLGEQYF
TRBD2,many,TRBJ2-7,TRBV7-2,TGTGCCAGCAGCGCCAGCGGGGGCCTAACCTACGAGCAGTACTTC,CASSASGGLTYEQYF
-,many,TRBJ1-1,TRBV7-2,TGTGCCAGCAGCCACAGGGTTCGGAACACTGAAGCTTTCTTT,CASSHRVRNTEAFF
TRBD1,-,TRBJ1-4,TRBV12-3/TRBV12-4,TGTGCCAGCACTCCCAGGGGGGGGGCAGCTGAAAAACTGTTTTTT,CASTPRGGAAEKLFF